One sample yielded the 10 T cell receptor beta chains listed below, sequenced in a study of T cell responses to AZD1222 COVID-19 vaccine. Sequencing was performed with immunoSEQ multiplex PCR; in TCRdb, only in-frame clones are kept and a portion is missing. The sample holds more than 150,000 clones, about 86% seen once. Sample: peripheral blood, taken on day 0 of AZD1222 vaccination. These receptor sequences come from an adult in good health.

V usage is TRBV29-1 and J usage is TRBJ2-2, with TRBD2 identical over 9 bases. CDR3 size: 13 residues. V trimming: 7 bases; J trimming: 5 bases; junction bases outside the gene matches: 5. Germline V gene data show CDR1 as SQVTM and CDR2 as ANQGSEA. This CDR3 is CSAGTSRTGELFF. DNA for the CDR3: TGCAGCGCCGGGACTAGCCGGACCGGGGAGCTGTTTTTT.

This chain joins TRBV4-2 and TRBJ1-1, with 7 bases matching TRBD1. This CDR3 spans 17 amino acids. Per the germline V gene, CDR1 is LGHNA and CDR2 is YNFKEQ. V was clipped by 4 bases and J by 2 bases; unmatched bases: 13. This chain's CDR3 is CASSPLKGAGGNTEAFF. The CDR3 DNA sequence: TGTGCCAGCAGCCCCTTAAAGGGGGCGGGTGGAAACACTGAAGCTTTCTTT.

The rearrangement links TRBV6-5 to TRBJ1-2; a weak D match, TRBD1 (6 bases). Deletions cut 6 bases from V and 2 bases from J, with 13 bases between. CDR1 MNHEY and CDR2 SVGAGI come from the germline V gene. This CDR3 has 14 residues. The CDR3 region is CASRTEQGNYGYTF. The CDR3 DNA reads TGTGCCAGCAGAACCGAACAGGGAAACTATGGCTACACCTTC.

This chain joins TRBV10-1 and TRBJ2-2; 7 nucleotides match TRBD2. The V segment lost 5 bases and the J segment 1 base; nucleotides outside the gene matches: 10. Germline V gene sequence: CDR1 WNHNN, CDR2 SYGVQD (reference sequence). The CDR3 consists of 17 residues. The CDR3 DNA reads as TGCGCCAGCAGTCCCTCGGTGGGGGGGTGGAACACCGGGGAGCTGTTTTTT. Amino acid sequence: CASSPSVGGWNTGELFF.

The chain couples TRBV7-3 to TRBJ1-2; tentative D call: TRBD1 (6 bases). Trimming removed 5 bases from V and 2 bases from J, with 9 bases in between. This CDR3 comprises 13 residues. Germline CDR1 is SGHTA and CDR2 is FQGTGA. DNA for the CDR3: TGTGCCAGCAGCCCCACAGGGAACTATGGCTACACCTTC. Translation: CASSPTGNYGYTF.

Of note for this clone: The sample has other DNA sequences that encode this CDR3 too. The chain links TRBV5-1 to TRBJ1-6, with TRBD1 identical over 10 bases. The CDR3 loop spans 16 amino acids. The germline V gene has CDR1 SGHRS and CDR2 YFSETQ. V lost 4 bases and J lost 10; bases outside the gene matches: 11. CDR3 nucleotide sequence: TGCGCCAGCAGCCTCGGGACAGGGGTCGCGAGCTCACCCCTCCACTTT. Its translation is CASSLGTGVASSPLHF.

This chain links TRBV29-1 with TRBJ2-1; no definite D call. Germline-derived CDR1 and CDR2 are SQVTM and ANQGSEA. V lost 0 bases and J lost 6, with 12 bases in between. CDR3 length: 14 amino acids. Here the CDR3 reads CSVEDQWNRNEQFF. In nucleotides, the CDR3 is TGCAGCGTTGAAGATCAGTGGAACCGCAATGAGCAGTTCTTC.

The J gene is TRBJ2-5, the V gene TRBV28; 8 nucleotides align to TRBD2. Germline-derived CDR1 and CDR2 are MDHEN and SYDVKM. The CDR3 runs 14 residues. V was clipped by 5 bases and J by 5 bases; unmatched bases: 7. CDR3 DNA sequence: TGTGCCAGCAGTCCCGGGGGGGACCGGGAGACCCAGTACTTC. Its translation is CASSPGGDRETQYF. Filled out from reference TRBV28 and TRBJ2-5, the complete variable domain reads DVKVTQSSRYLVKRTGEKVFLECVQDMDHENMFWYRQDPGLGLRLIYFSYDVKMKEKGDIPEGYSVSREKKERFSLILESASTNQTSMYLCASSPGGDRETQYFGPGTRLLVL.

This clone was observed a handful of times. The genes are TRBV30 and TRBJ1-1; TRBD1 might be the D (5 bases). The CDR3 totals 12 residues. Germline-derived CDR1 and CDR2 are GTSNPN and SVGIG (reference sequence). V lost 2 bases, J lost 10 bases, and 14 bases lay in between. CDR3 DNA sequence: TGTGCCTGGAGTCCAAACCAGGGAAGAGCTTTCTTT. It yields the protein CAWSPNQGRAFF.

This rearrangement joins TRBV2 to TRBJ1-1, with D possibly matching TRBD1 (5 bases). V shed 10 bases and J shed 0 bases, with 9 bases lying between them. The length of the CDR3 is 12 residues. Germline lookup yields CDR1 SNHLY and CDR2 FYNNEI. The CDR3 region is CATTGLNTEAFF. DNA for the CDR3: TGTGCCACTACAGGTTTGAACACTGAAGCTTTCTTT.